This TCR beta chain stems from a study of blood T cell repertoires in COVID-19. Study context: Acute-phase and convalescent COVID-19 samples originated in the United States, Italy and Spain.

The repertoire was sequenced with immunoSEQ multiplex PCR; TCRdb's copy has only in-frame clones and lacks some. The sample includes more than 350,000 clones, more than 75% of them seen just once. The V gene lost 4 bases and the J gene lost 2 bases, with 13 bases spanning the gap. Germline values: CDR1 SGHRS, CDR2 YFSETQ. The CDR3 is made up of 15 amino acids. The sequence was obtained from a woman aged 30 to 39 with COVID-19, enrolled during active disease. The gene calls are TRBV5-1 and TRBJ2-1; tentative D call: TRBD2 (6 bases). Sequencing was performed on peripheral blood. The CDR3, as DNA: TGCGCCAGCAGCCCTGGGACTTCCACCTACAATGAGCAGTTCTTC. Amino acids: CASSPGTSTYNEQFF.